This T cell receptor (beta chain) came from a study of blood T cell repertoires in COVID-19. Study as a whole: Both acute and convalescent COVID-19 samples were obtained from the United States, Italy and Spain.

Profiling relied on immunoSEQ multiplex PCR, and the TCRdb table lists in-frame clones only, not all of them. In the table there are about 120,000 clones, 87% of which are singletons. The CDR3 runs to 16 residues. With 4 bases removed from V and 6 bases from J, the gap between germline ends came to 19 bases. From germline, CDR1 is SGHRS and CDR2 YFSETQ. The origin of this receptor is a woman aged 70-85 years with acute or convalescent COVID-19. V and J are TRBV5-1 and TRBJ1-4, with D maybe TRBD1 (6 bases). The source material was peripheral blood. The CDR3 DNA follows: TGCGCCAGCAGCACAGGGTCAGGGACGGGGTATGAAAAACTGTTTTTT. Amino acids: CASSTGSGTGYEKLFF.